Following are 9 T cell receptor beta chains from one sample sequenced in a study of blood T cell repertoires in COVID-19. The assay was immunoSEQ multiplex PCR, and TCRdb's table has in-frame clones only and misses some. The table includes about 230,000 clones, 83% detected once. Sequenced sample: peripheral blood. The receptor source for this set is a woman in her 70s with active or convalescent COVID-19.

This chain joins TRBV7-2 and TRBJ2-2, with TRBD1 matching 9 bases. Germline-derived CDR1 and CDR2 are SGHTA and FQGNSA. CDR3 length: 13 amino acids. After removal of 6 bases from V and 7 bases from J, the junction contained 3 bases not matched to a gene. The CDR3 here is CASRQGAGGELFF. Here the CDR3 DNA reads TGTGCCAGCAGACAGGGGGCCGGCGGGGAGCTGTTTTTT. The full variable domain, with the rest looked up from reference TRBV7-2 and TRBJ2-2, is GAGVSQSPSNKVTEKGKDVELRCDPISGHTALYWYRQSLGQGLEFLIYFQGNSAPDKSGLPSDRFSAERTGGSVSTLTIQRTQQEDSAVYLCASRQGAGGELFFGEGSRLTVL.

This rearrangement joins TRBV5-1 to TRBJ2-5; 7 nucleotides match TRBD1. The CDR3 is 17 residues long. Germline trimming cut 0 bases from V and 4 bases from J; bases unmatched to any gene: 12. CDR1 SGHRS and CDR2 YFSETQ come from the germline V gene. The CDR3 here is CASSLGLYDRDGETQYF. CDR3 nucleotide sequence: TGCGCCAGCAGCTTGGGCCTCTATGACAGGGATGGAGAGACCCAGTACTTC.

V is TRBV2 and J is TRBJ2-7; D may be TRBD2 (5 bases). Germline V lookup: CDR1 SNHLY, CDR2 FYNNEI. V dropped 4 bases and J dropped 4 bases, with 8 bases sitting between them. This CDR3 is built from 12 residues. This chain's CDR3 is CASSVGEYEQYF. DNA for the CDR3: TGTGCCAGCAGTGTCGGGGAATACGAGCAGTACTTC.

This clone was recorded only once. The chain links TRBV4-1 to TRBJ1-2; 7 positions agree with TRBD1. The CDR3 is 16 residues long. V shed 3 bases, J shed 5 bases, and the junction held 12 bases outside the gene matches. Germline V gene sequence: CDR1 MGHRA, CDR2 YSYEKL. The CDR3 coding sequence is TGCGCCAGCAGCCAGGATCAGACAGGGTCTAGGTATGGCTACACCTTC. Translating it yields CASSQDQTGSRYGYTF.

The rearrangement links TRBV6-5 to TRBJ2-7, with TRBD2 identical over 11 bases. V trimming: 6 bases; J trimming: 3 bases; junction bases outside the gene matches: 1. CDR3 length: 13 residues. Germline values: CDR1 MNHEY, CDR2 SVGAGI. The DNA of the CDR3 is TGTGCCAGCAGAGGGACTAGCGGCTACGAGCAGTACTTC. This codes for CASRGTSGYEQYF.

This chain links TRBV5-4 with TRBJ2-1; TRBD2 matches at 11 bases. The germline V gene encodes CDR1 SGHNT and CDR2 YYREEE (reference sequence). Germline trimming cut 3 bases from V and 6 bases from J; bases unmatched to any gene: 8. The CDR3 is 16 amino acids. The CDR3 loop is CASSSFGLAGVNEQFF. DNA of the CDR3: TGTGCCAGCAGCTCGTTCGGACTAGCGGGTGTCAATGAGCAGTTCTTC.

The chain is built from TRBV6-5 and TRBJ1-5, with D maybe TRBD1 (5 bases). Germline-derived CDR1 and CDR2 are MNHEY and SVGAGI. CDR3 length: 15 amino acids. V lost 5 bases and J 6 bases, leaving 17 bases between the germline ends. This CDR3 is CASSLHQGGGQPQHF. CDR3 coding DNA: TGTGCCAGCAGTCTGCACCAGGGAGGAGGTCAGCCCCAGCATTTT.

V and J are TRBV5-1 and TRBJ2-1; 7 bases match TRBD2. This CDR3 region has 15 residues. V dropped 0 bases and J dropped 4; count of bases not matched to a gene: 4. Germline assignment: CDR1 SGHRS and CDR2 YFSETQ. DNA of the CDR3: TGCGCCAGCAGCTTGGAAGGACTAGTTTACAATGAGCAGTTCTTC. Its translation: CASSLEGLVYNEQFF.

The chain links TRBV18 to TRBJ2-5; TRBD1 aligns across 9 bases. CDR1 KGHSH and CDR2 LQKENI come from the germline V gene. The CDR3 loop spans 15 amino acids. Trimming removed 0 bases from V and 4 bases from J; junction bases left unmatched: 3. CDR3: CASSPPQDRGETQYF. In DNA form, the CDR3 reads TGTGCCAGCTCACCACCGCAGGACAGGGGAGAGACCCAGTACTTC.